Shown below are 5 T cell receptor beta chains from a single sample sequenced in a study of T cells in women clearing cervical HPV infection. Only in-frame clones appear in the TCRdb table, and some are missing; sequencing was by immunoSEQ multiplex PCR. Its listing shows some 40,000 clones. Sample: blood buffy coat. Every receptor here comes from a woman aged 18 to 75 with a cervical HPV16 infection that either progressed to CIN3+ or cleared (not recorded which).

Note on this clone: The sequenced fragment ends 3 residues before the CDR3 boundary, so the rest is inferred from the germline J gene. The gene calls are TRBV10-2 and TRBJ1-1, with D unclear. Trimming left V 3 bases short and J 1 base short, with 3 bases between. CDR3 size: 12 residues. The germline gives CDR1 WSHSY, CDR2 SAAADI. The DNA read from the CDR3 is TGCGCCAGCAGTGAAGGGAACACTGAA. It encodes CASSEGNTE. The full CDR3 protein reads CASSEGNTEAFF.

Remarks on this clone: The CDR3 goes on 3 residues after the read ends, and that part is filled in from the germline J gene. The chain recombines TRBV13 with TRBJ2-7; 9 bases agree with TRBD1. The germline V gene has CDR1 PRHDT and CDR2 FYEKMQ (reference sequence). The CDR3 is made up of 15 amino acids. After removal of 4 bases from V and 3 bases from J, the junction contained 7 bases not matched to a gene. The CDR3 bases that were read are TGTGCCAGCAGCTCCAGACAGGGGGTCTTCTACGAG. Translating gives CASSSRQGVFYE. The entire CDR3 protein reads CASSSRQGVFYEQYF.

On this clone itself: The read comes to an end 3 residues before the CDR3 does, leaving the germline J gene to fill in the end. This chain uses TRBV14 with TRBJ2-4; the D gene is possibly TRBD2 (5 bases). CDR3 length: 14 residues. V lost 4 bases to trimming and J lost 0 bases, with 7 bases between them. Germline V CDR1 and CDR2: SGHDN, FVKESK. This chain's CDR3 is CASSREGAKNIQYF. The CDR3 DNA, read in part, is TGTGCCAGCAGCCGCGAGGGAGCCAAAAACATT.

The CDR3 bases that were read are TGTGCCATCAGTCCAAGCGGGAGCTACTACAATGAG. It translates to CAISPSGSYYNE. The CDR3 in its entirety is CAISPSGSYYNEQFF. V is TRBV10-3 and J is TRBJ2-1; TRBD2 matches at 8 bases. The CDR3 end lies 3 residues beyond the end of the read and is filled in from the germline J gene. CDR3 length: 15 residues. The germline CDR1 and CDR2 sequences are ENHRY and SYGVKD. Unmatched junction bases numbered 6, after V lost 5 bases and J lost 3 bases.

The CDR3 reads CASRQENNSPLHF. The DNA read from the CDR3 is TGTGCCAGCCGGCAGGAGAATAATTCACCC. The gene calls are TRBV6-4 and TRBJ1-6; no firm D call. The read halts 3 residues ahead of the CDR3 end, with the missing end drawn from the germline J gene. V shed 8 bases and J shed 5 bases, with 10 bases lying between them. The V gene's germline CDR1 is MRHNA and CDR2 SNTAGT. The CDR3 is 13 amino acids.